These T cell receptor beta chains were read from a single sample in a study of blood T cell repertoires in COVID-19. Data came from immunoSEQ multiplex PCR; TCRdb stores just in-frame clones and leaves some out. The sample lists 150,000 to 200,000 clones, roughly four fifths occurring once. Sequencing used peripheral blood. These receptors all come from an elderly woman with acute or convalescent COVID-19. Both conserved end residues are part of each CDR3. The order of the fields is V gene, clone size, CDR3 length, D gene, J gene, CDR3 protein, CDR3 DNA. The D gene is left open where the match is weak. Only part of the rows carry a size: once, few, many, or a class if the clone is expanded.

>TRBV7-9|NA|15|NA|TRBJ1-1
CASRTSGVTGTEAFF
TGTGCCAGCAGGACTAGCGGGGTCACAGGCACTGAAGCTTTCTTT
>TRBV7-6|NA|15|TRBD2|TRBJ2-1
CASSQGLAGYNEQFF
TGTGCCAGCAGTCAGGGACTAGCGGGCTACAATGAGCAGTTCTTC
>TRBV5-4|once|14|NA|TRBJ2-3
CASSLIAAQDTQYF
TGTGCCAGCAGCTTGATAGCGGCCCAAGATACGCAGTATTTT
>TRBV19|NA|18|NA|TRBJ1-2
CASSIVGPFGLGGYGYTF
TGTGCCAGTAGTATAGTAGGACCATTTGGACTGGGGGGCTATGGCTACACCTTC
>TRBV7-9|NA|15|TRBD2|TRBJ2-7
CASSFFGREGYEQYF
TGTGCCAGCAGCTTCTTTGGCCGGGAGGGGTACGAGCAGTACTTC
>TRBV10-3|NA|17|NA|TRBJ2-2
CAISEAGARLNTGELFF
TGTGCCATCAGTGAGGCGGGGGCGCGTTTGAACACCGGGGAGCTGTTTTTT
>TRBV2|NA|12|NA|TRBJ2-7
CASGAVPYEQYF
TGTGCCAGCGGGGCAGTCCCCTACGAGCAGTACTTC
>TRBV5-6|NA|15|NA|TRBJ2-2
CASSPAGDYAGELFF
TGTGCCAGCAGCCCGGCAGGGGACTACGCCGGGGAGCTGTTTTTT
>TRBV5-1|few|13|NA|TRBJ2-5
CASSAGSKETQYF
TGCGCCAGCAGCGCGGGGTCGAAGGAGACCCAGTACTTC
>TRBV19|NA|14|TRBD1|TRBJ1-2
CASSTDRGRRGYTF
TGTGCCAGTAGTACGGACAGGGGGCGGAGAGGCTACACCTTC
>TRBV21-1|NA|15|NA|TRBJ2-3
CASSNPPGGGDTQYF
TGTGCCAGCAGCAACCCCCCGGGGGGGGGAGATACGCAGTATTTT
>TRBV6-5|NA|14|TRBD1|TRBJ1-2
CASKGDSPAGGYTF
TGTGCCAGCAAGGGGGACAGCCCCGCGGGGGGCTACACCTTC
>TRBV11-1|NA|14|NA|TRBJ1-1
CASNWAGQSTEAFF
TGTGCCAGCAACTGGGCGGGGCAGAGCACTGAAGCTTTCTTT
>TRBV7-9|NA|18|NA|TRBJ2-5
CASSLVGSRRVQGETQYF
TGTGCCAGCAGCTTAGTTGGCTCTAGGAGGGTACAAGGGGAGACCCAGTACTTC
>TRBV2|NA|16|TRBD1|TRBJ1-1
CASSRDSILMNTEAFF
TGTGCCAGCAGCCGGGACAGCATACTCATGAACACTGAAGCTTTCTTT
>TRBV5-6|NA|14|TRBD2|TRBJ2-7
CASSLTSASYEQYF
TGTGCCAGCAGCTTAACTAGCGCCTCCTACGAGCAGTACTTC
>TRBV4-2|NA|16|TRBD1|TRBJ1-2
CASSQFTGGSDYGYTF
TGTGCCAGCAGCCAGTTTACAGGGGGCTCGGACTATGGCTACACCTTC
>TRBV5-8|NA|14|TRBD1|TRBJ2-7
CASNPGTGRYEQYF
TGTGCCAGCAACCCCGGGACAGGTAGATACGAGCAGTACTTC
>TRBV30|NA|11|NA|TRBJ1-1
CAWRVRTEAFF
TGTGCCTGGCGGGTACGGACTGAAGCTTTCTTT
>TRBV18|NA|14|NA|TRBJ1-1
CASSETGPNTEAFF
TGTGCCAGCTCAGAGACAGGTCCGAACACTGAAGCTTTCTTT
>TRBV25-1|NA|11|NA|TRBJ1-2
CASRDTYGYTF
TGTGCCAGCAGGGACACCTATGGCTACACCTTC
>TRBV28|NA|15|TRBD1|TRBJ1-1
CASSLWTGDDTEAFF
TGTGCCAGCAGTTTATGGACAGGGGACGACACTGAAGCTTTCTTT
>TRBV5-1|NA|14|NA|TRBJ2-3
CASSLAGVTDTQYF
TGCGCCAGCAGCTTGGCCGGGGTGACAGATACGCAGTATTTT
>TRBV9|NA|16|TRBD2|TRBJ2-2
CASSATSGANTGELFF
TGTGCCAGCAGCGCGACTAGCGGTGCGAACACCGGGGAGCTGTTTTTT
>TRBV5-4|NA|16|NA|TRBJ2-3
CASSFGQGYGTDTQYF
TGTGCCAGCAGCTTTGGTCAGGGTTATGGCACAGATACGCAGTATTTT
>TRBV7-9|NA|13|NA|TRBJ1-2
CASSFQSNYGYTF
TGTGCCAGCAGCTTCCAGTCCAACTATGGCTACACCTTC
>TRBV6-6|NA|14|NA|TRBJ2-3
CASSIYEGTDTQYF
TGTGCCAGCAGTATATACGAGGGCACAGATACGCAGTATTTT
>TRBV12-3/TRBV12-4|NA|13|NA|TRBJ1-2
CASSLRVLYGYTF
TGTGCCAGCAGTCTGCGGGTCCTCTATGGCTACACCTTC
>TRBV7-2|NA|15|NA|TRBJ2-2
CASSQRGSNTGELFF
TGTGCCAGCAGCCAACGGGGATCGAACACCGGGGAGCTGTTTTTT
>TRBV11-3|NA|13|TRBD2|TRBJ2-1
CASSLNLAGEQFF
TGTGCCAGCAGCTTAAACCTAGCGGGAGAACAGTTCTTC
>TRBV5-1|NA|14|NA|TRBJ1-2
CASSLTEDRGLHTF
TGCGCCAGCAGCTTAACCGAGGACAGAGGGTTGCACACCTTC
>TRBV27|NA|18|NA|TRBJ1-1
CASSLGRDTPFDDTEAFF
TGTGCCAGCAGTTTAGGGAGGGACACCCCCTTCGACGACACTGAAGCTTTCTTT
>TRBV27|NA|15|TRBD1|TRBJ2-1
CASSLWAGGMDEQFF
TGTGCCAGCAGTTTATGGGCAGGGGGCATGGATGAGCAGTTCTTC
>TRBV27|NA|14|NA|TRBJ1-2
CASSFQAGNYGYTF
TGTGCCAGCAGTTTTCAGGCAGGGAACTATGGCTACACCTTC
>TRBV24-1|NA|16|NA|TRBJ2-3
CATSDTGGDSTDTQYF
TGTGCCACCAGTGATACGGGCGGGGACAGCACAGATACGCAGTATTTT
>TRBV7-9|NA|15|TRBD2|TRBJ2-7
CASSTGLAGSLEQYF
TGTGCCAGCAGCACGGGACTAGCGGGAAGTCTTGAGCAGTACTTC
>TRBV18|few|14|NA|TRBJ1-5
CASSPTSSNQPQHF
TGTGCCAGCTCACCTACTAGTAGCAATCAGCCCCAGCATTTT
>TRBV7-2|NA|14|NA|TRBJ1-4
CASSLQGFNEKLFF
TGTGCCAGCAGCCTACAGGGATTTAATGAAAAACTGTTTTTT
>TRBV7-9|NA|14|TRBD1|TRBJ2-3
CASSWDRGTDTQYF
TGTGCCAGCAGCTGGGACAGGGGTACAGATACGCAGTATTTT
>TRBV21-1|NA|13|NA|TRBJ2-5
CASSEQGQETQYF
TGTGCCAGCAGCGAACAGGGACAAGAGACCCAGTACTTC
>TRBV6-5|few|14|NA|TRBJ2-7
CASLGLRGMNEQYF
TGTGCCTCCTTGGGGCTCAGGGGAATGAACGAGCAGTACTTC
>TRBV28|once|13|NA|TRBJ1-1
CASSLYSYTEAFF
TGTGCCAGCAGTCTTTACAGTTACACTGAAGCTTTCTTT
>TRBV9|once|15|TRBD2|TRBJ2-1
CASSVSGNSYNEQFF
TGTGCCAGCAGCGTTAGCGGGAACTCCTACAATGAGCAGTTCTTC
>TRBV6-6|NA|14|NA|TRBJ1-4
CASRSGGAREKLFF
TGTGCCAGCAGGTCGGGGGGGGCGCGTGAAAAACTGTTTTTT
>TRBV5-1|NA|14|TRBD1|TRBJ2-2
CASTHQGETGELFF
TGCGCCAGCACCCACCAGGGGGAGACCGGGGAGCTGTTTTTT
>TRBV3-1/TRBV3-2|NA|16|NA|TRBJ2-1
CASSRLLESSYNEQFF
TGTGCCAGCAGCCGTTTACTAGAAAGCTCCTACAATGAGCAGTTCTTC
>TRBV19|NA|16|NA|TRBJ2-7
CASSPTLRQSSYEQYF
TGTGCCAGTAGTCCTACTTTGAGACAGAGCTCCTACGAGCAGTACTTC
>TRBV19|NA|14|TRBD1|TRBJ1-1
CASSGGQWNTEAFF
TGTGCCAGTTCTGGGGGACAGTGGAACACTGAAGCTTTCTTT